Sequencing of this T cell receptor (beta chain) was carried out in a study of T cell responses to AZD1222 COVID-19 vaccine. Whole-study results and caveats: Unmutated variant regions are reportedly the target of nearly half of TCRs that are spike-specific. Mostly white British, mostly female donors; authors suggested clonal diversity may be underestimated. Just a handful of AZD1222 recipients tested seropositive at baseline.

The method was immunoSEQ multiplex PCR; TCRdb's version includes in-frame clones alone and lacks a portion of them. This table has about 79,000 clones, about 90% appearing once. The CDR3 loop spans 16 amino acids. In germline, CDR1 is MDHEN, CDR2 SYDVKM. With V trimmed by 5 bases and J by 6 bases, 8 bases remained unmatched. Comments on this clone: Its antigen remains unidentified.

This clonotype was obtained from an adult in good health. This sequence joins TRBV28 and TRBJ1-6; 9 bases align to TRBD1. Here the sequenced sample was peripheral blood, taken on day 0 of MenACWY control vaccination. CDR3 in amino acids: CASSGPQGAGNSPLHF. Here the CDR3 DNA reads TGTGCCAGCAGTGGGCCACAGGGGGCTGGTAATTCACCCCTCCACTTT.